This T cell receptor beta chain stems from a study of metastatic and nonmetastatic thyroid tumors (dated by TCRdb to the early 2020s). Study-level background: Repertoires from peripheral blood and from tumor or nodule tissue samples of malignant and benign thyroid patients were compared. Points the paper makes about the study in general: In both blood and tumor samples, TCR beta diversity was reported to be significantly higher in malignant tumors than in benign nodules.

This clone was found a few times. The antigen it binds to is not known. One end of the junction varies from germline; a read error may be responsible. No patient had received any treatment before thyroid surgery. Using T-cell receptor beta sequencing, the study looked back at clinical samples from patients collected from the early 2010s to the late 2010s. The library was produced with PCR. Reads for this sample came from an Illumina HiSeq 4000. The TCR beta-chain CDR3 region of each patient was profiled by high-throughput sequencing. As for how the authors treated the data: A classifier to discriminate distant-metastatic papillary thyroid cancer patients was built from CDR3 differences across clinicopathological groups. To measure repertoire diversity the researchers used the Shannon index, while the Morisita-Horn index served to gauge how similar the tumor and blood repertoires were. TCRdb reran the public reads through fastp at Q25 and MiXCR, keeping productive beta chains. The V and J calls follow TCRdb's processing rather than the paper's. This sample has 30,000 to 40,000 clones in its table, and around a sixth of those were observed once. The top ten constitute about 7.3% of the sample.

The CDR3 has 12 amino acids, counting the end cysteine and phenylalanine. Here the CDR3 DNA is all that survives: 36 bases in frame from base 1. The germline V gene (reference sequence) specifies LNHDA as CDR1 and SQIVND as CDR2. Source material: blood. This TCR derives from a female donor with papillary thyroid cancer or a benign thyroid nodule (not recorded which). Some clones in this sample may be carry-over from other donors' samples. The rearrangement combines TRBV19 with TRBJ2-7; there is no confident call for the D gene. CDR3 sequence: CSSSEYPYDQYF. The DNA sequence is given as TGTTCCAGTAGTGAGTATCCCTACGATCAGTACTTC.